This is a list of T cell receptor beta chains from one sample in a study of cytomegalovirus exposure and HLA in healthy donors. Some clones are missing from TCRdb's copy, which holds only in-frame ones; the method was immunoSEQ multiplex PCR. The table has under 200,000 clones, around three quarters seen once. The sample comprised PBMCs. The receptors derive from a man aged 40-55 years in good health and CMV-seronegative. CDR3s include the opening cysteine and the closing phenylalanine or tryptophan. The order of the fields is J gene, V gene, CDR3 protein.

j_call: TRBJ2-3
v_call: TRBV11-2
cdr3_aa: CASSRTASTDTQYF

j_call: TRBJ2-1
v_call: TRBV5-1
cdr3_aa: CASRAGVQTSYNEQFF

j_call: TRBJ2-7
v_call: TRBV7-2
cdr3_aa: CASSLPLAGGLHEQYF

j_call: TRBJ2-3
v_call: TRBV5-4
cdr3_aa: CASSSQDTQYF

j_call: TRBJ1-3
v_call: TRBV4-1
cdr3_aa: CASSQAINRGLKGNTIYF

j_call: TRBJ2-1
v_call: TRBV6-5
cdr3_aa: CASRAGGAVANEQFF

j_call: TRBJ2-1
v_call: TRBV7-2
cdr3_aa: CASSLNLDNEQFF

j_call: TRBJ1-6
v_call: TRBV5-1
cdr3_aa: CASSLTLGRGNSPLHF

j_call: TRBJ1-2
v_call: TRBV11-2
cdr3_aa: CASRGTGSGYTF

j_call: TRBJ2-5
v_call: TRBV30
cdr3_aa: CAWSRGVRETQYF

j_call: TRBJ2-7
v_call: TRBV20-1
cdr3_aa: CSARGGYEQYF

j_call: TRBJ1-3
v_call: TRBV10-1
cdr3_aa: CASSESNTGSDTIYF